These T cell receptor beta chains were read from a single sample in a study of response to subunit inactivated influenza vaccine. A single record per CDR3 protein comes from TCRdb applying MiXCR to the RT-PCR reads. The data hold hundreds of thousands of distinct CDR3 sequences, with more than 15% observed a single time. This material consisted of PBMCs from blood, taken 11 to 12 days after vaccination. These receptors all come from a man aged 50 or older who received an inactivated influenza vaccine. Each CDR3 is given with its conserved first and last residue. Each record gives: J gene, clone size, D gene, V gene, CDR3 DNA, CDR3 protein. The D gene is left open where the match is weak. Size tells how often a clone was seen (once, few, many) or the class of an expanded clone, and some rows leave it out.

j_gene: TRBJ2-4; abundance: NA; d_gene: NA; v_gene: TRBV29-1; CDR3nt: TGCAGCGTTAGGGGGAGGGCCAAAAACATTCAGTACTTC; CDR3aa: CSVRGRAKNIQYF
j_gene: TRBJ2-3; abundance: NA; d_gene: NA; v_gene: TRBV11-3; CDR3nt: TGTGCCAGCAGCCCCCGAAACAGTTTCACAGATACGCAGTATTTT; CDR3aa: CASSPRNSFTDTQYF
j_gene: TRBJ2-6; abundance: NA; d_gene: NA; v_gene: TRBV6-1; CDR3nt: TGTGCCAGCAGTCGACAGACCCCTACCGTACGTGGGGCCAACGTCCTGACTTTC; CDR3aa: CASSRQTPTVRGANVLTF
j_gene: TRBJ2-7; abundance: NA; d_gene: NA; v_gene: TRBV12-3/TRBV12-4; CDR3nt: TGTGCCAGCAGTTTCCTGGGCCAGACCCGCAGCCCCTACGAGCAGTACTTC; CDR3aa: CASSFLGQTRSPYEQYF
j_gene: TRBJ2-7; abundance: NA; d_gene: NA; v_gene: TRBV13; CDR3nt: TGTGCCAGCAGCTTAGGCCCTGACAACTCCTACGAGCAGTACTTC; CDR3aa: CASSLGPDNSYEQYF
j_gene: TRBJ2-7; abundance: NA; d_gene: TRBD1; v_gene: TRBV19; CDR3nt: TGTGCCAGTGCCGGGACAGGGGGCTACGAGCAGTACTTC; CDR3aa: CASAGTGGYEQYF
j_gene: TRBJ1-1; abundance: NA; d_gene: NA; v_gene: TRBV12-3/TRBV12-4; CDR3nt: TGTGCCAGCAGCCCTACGGCCATGCCTTTCTTT; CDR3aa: CASSPTAMPFF
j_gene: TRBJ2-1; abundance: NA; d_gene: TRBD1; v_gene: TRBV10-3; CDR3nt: TGTGCCATAGGACAGGGGGACAATGAGCAGTTCTTC; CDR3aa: CAIGQGDNEQFF
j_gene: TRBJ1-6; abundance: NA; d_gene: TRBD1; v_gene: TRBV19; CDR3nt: TGTGCCAGCGACAGGGGGCAAAGGGGATCACCCCTCCACTTT; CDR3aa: CASDRGQRGSPLHF
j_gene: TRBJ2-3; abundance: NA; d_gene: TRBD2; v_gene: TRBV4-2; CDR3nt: TGTGCCAGCAGCCAAGAGACTAGCGGGGGGGCTGGGGCGCAGTATTTT; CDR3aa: CASSQETSGGAGAQYF
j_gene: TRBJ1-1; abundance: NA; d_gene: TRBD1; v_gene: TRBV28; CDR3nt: TGTGCCAGCAGCGACAGGGCTGAAGCTTTCTTT; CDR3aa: CASSDRAEAFF
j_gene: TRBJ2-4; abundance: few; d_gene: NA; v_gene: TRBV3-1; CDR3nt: TGTGCCAGCAGCCTCAGTGGAGCCAAAAACATTCAGTACTTC; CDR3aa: CASSLSGAKNIQYF
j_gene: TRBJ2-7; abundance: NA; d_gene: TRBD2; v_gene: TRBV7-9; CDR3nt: TGTGCCAGCAGCCCGATAGCGGGTACCTACGAGCAGTACTTC; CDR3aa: CASSPIAGTYEQYF
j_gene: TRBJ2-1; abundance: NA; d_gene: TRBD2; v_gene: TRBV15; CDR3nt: TGTGCCACCAGCATCTCCGGGACTAGTGATGGTGAGCAGTTCTTC; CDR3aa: CATSISGTSDGEQFF
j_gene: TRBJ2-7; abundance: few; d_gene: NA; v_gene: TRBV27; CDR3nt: TGTGCCAGCAGTTTATCACGACACTACGAGCAGTACTTC; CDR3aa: CASSLSRHYEQYF
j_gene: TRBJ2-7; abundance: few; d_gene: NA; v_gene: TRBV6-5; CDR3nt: TGTGCCAGCAGTTACGGTCGGGGGCCCTCCTACGAGCAGTACTTC; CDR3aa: CASSYGRGPSYEQYF
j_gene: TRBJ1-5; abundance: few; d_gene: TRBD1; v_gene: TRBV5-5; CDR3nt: TGTGCCAGCAGCCTTACCGGGACAGGGGGAAATCAGCCCCAGCATTTT; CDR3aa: CASSLTGTGGNQPQHF
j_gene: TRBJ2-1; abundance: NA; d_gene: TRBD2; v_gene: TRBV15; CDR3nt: TGTGCCACCAGCAGGGAGACTAGCGGGGGGTACAATGAGCAGTTCTTC; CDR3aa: CATSRETSGGYNEQFF
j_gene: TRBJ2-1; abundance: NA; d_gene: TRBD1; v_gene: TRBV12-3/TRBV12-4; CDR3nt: TGTGCCAGCAGAGAGACAGGGAGTATGAGGAATGAGCAGTTCTTC; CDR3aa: CASRETGSMRNEQFF
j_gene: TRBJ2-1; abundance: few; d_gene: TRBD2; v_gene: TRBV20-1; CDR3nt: TGCAGTGCTAGCCCCCTGAGAGCGGGAGGCATCCATGAGCAGTTCTTC; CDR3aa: CSASPLRAGGIHEQFF
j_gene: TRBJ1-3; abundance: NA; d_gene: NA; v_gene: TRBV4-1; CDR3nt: TGCGCCAGCAGCCAAGATGGACCAACCTTTGGAAACACCATATATTTT; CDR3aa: CASSQDGPTFGNTIYF
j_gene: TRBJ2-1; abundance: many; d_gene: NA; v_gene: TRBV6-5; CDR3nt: TGTGCCAGCAGTCACGGCGGGCGGCAGTTCTTC; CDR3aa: CASSHGGRQFF
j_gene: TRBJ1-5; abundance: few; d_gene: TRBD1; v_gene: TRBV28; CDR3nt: TGTGCCAGCAGTACCGTGACAGGGAGGGGCAATCAGCCCCAGCATTTT; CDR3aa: CASSTVTGRGNQPQHF
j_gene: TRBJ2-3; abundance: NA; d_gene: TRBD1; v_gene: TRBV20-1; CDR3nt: TGCAGTGCCAAAGACAGGGGCTCAAGTCGGACGCAGTATTTT; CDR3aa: CSAKDRGSSRTQYF
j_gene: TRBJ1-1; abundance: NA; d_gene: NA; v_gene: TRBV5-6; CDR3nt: TGTGCCAGCAGCTTTATTGGCAGGGGAGCTGAAGCTTTCTTT; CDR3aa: CASSFIGRGAEAFF
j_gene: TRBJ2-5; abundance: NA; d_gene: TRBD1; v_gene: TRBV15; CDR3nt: TGTGCCACCAGCAGAGATCATTTAAACAGGGGGTTCGCCGTAGAGACCCAGTACTTC; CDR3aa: CATSRDHLNRGFAVETQYF
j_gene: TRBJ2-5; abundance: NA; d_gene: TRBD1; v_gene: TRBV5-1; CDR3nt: TGCGCCAGCAGCTTGTCTCCAGGGGGCATAGGAGAGACCCAGTACTTC; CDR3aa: CASSLSPGGIGETQYF
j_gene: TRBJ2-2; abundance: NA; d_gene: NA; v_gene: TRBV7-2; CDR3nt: TGTGCCAGCAGCAAAGGGGGAGGGGCCGGGGAGCTGTTTTTT; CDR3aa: CASSKGGGAGELFF
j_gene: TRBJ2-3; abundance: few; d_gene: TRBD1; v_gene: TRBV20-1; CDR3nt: TGCAGTGCTAGGAACATGGGACAGAGCACAGATACGCAGTATTTT; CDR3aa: CSARNMGQSTDTQYF
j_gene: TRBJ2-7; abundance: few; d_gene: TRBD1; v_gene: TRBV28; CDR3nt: TGTGCCAGCAGGTCGGGACAGGACTACGAGCAGTACTTC; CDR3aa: CASRSGQDYEQYF
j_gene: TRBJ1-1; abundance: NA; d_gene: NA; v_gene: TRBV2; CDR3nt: TGTGCCAGCAGTGTCATCCCTAGGGAAACTGAAGCTTTCTTT; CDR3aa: CASSVIPRETEAFF
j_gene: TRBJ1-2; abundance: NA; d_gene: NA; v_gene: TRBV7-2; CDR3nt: TGTGCCAGCAGCTTGGGCCCAGGACCGGGGAATGGCTACACCTTC; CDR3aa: CASSLGPGPGNGYTF
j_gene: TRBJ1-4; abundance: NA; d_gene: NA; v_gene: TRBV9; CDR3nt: TGTGCCAGCAACTCGGGACAATCCCCGGGAGAAAAACTGTTTTTT; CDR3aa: CASNSGQSPGEKLFF
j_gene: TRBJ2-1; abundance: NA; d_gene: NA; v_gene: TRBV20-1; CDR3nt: TGCAGTGCTAGGGTTAGGGCGCGTGAGCAGTTCTTC; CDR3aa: CSARVRAREQFF
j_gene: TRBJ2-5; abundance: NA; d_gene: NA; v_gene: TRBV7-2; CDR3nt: TGTGCCAGCAGCTTAGGTGGTGTACAGGGCGAGACCCAGTACTTC; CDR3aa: CASSLGGVQGETQYF
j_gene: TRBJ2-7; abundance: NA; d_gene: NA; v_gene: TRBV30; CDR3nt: TGTGCCTGGAGTGTCGCTGAGGGGGGCTACGAGCAGTACTTC; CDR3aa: CAWSVAEGGYEQYF
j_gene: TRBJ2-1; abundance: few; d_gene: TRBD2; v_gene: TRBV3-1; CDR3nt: TGTGCCAGCAGCCAAGAAGGGACTAGCGGGGTAGATGAGCAGTTCTTC; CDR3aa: CASSQEGTSGVDEQFF
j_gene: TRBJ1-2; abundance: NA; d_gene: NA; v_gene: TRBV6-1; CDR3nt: TGTGCCAGCCGGGACCGACCTGCGGGGGGCTACACCTTC; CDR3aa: CASRDRPAGGYTF
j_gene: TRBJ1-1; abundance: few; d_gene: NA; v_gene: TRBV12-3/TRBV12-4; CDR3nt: TGTGCCAGCAGCCTCGGACGGTCCACTGAAGCTTTCTTT; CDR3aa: CASSLGRSTEAFF
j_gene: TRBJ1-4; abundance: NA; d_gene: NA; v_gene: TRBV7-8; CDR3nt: TGTGCCAGCAGCTTATTTACGGCAACTAATGAAAAACTGTTTTTT; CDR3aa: CASSLFTATNEKLFF
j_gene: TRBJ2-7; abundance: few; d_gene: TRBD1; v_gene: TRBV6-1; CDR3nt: TGTGCCAGCAGATCTCAGGGGACAGGGATCGGCGAGCAGTACTTC; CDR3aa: CASRSQGTGIGEQYF
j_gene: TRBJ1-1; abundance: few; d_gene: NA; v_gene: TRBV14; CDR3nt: TGTGCCAGCAGCCCCGGGCTTTGGTTGGCTTTCTTT; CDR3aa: CASSPGLWLAFF
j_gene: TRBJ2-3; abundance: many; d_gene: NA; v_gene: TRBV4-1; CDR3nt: TGCGCCAGCAGCCAAGTGGATCTAAGCACAGATACGCAGTATTTT; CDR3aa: CASSQVDLSTDTQYF
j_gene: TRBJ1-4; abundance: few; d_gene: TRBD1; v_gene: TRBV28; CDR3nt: TGTGCCAGCAGTCCCCCCCCGGGACAGGGAGGAGAAAAACTGTTTTTT; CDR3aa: CASSPPPGQGGEKLFF
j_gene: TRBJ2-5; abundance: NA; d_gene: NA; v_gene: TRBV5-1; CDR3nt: TGCGCCAGCAGCTTCAGCCCCGTCCAAGAGACCCAGTACTTC; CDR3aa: CASSFSPVQETQYF
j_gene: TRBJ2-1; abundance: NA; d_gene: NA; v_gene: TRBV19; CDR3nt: TGTGCCAGTAGTATAGGGAATGAGCAGTTCTTC; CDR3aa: CASSIGNEQFF
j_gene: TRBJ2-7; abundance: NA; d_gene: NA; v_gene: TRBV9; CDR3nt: TGTGCCAGCAGCGTAGGTTGGACAGAGAGCTCCTACGAGCAGTACTTC; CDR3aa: CASSVGWTESSYEQYF
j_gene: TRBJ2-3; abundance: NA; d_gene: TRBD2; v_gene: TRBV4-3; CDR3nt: TGCGCCAGCAGCCAAGATACGGCTAGCGGGACAGATACGCAGTATTTT; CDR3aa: CASSQDTASGTDTQYF
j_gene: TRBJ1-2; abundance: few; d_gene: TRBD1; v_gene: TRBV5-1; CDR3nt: TGCGCCAGCAGCTTGCGGGGGACAGTATATGGCTACACCTTC; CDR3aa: CASSLRGTVYGYTF
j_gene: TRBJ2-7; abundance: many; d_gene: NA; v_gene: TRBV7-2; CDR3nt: TGTGCCAGCAGCTTAACTCTCGGCTACGAGCAGTACTTC; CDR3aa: CASSLTLGYEQYF
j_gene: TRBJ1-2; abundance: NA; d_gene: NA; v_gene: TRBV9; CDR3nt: TGTGCCAGCACGAGGGATTCTAACTATGGCTACACCTTC; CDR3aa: CASTRDSNYGYTF
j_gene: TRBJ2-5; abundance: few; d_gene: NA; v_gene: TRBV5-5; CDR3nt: TGTGCCAGCAGCTTGAAGGGACGTGGGGGAGAGACCCAGTACTTC; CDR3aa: CASSLKGRGGETQYF
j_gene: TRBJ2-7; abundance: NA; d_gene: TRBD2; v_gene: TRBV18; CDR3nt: TGTGCCAGCTCGCCACTAGCGGGACCCCCCGAGCAGTACTTC; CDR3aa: CASSPLAGPPEQYF